This T cell receptor (beta chain) stems from a study of shared T cell receptors in the human thymus. In this sample, this clone turned up once. TCRdb's table, derived via immunoSEQ multiplex PCR, lists solely in-frame clones and lacks some. The sample lists approximately 580,000 clones, 70% to 80% occurring once. V lost 4 bases, J lost 2 bases, and 8 bases stayed unmatched. CDR1 is MNHEY and CDR2 is SMNVEV in the germline V gene (reference sequence). The CDR3 consists of 16 residues. These records were also assigned to another study, of human thymus T cells. That publication notes: Use of V and J genes seemed skewed within the thymic and blood repertoires.

This TCR was sampled from a boy under two years old with a congenital heart defect. The sample taken for sequencing was thymocytes. The chain combines TRBV27 with TRBJ2-7; 10 positions agree with TRBD2. This CDR3 is CASSSLAGELPYEQYF. CDR3 bases: TGTGCCAGCAGTTCGCTAGCGGGAGAGTTGCCCTACGAGCAGTACTTC.